Listed here is a single TCR beta chain. The data are from a study of blood T cell repertoires in COVID-19. Study-wide background: Sites across the United States, Italy and Spain contributed samples from acute and convalescent COVID-19.

Clinical histories supplied by participants themselves formed the basis of cohort assignment. Before being deemed recovered, Cohort 3 donors had two negative PCRs, clearance, or symptom resolution. In the original processing: Reference gene primers were amplified, and this amplification served to estimate nucleated cell counts. Profiling relied on immunoSEQ multiplex PCR, and the TCRdb table lists in-frame clones only, not all of them. Clonal size and the V and J genes are those of that table, whereas D and trimming came from the DNA. The profile shows more than 150,000 clones, 70% to 80% of them singletons. The CDR3 is made up of 14 amino acids. Germline-derived CDR1 and CDR2 are SGHNT and YYREEE (reference sequence). The V end lost 3 bases, the J end lost 10 bases, and 17 bases lay between the germline ends.

The clonotype originates from a woman between 45 and 65 years old who had recovered from COVID-19. Sequencing input: PBMCs or T cells enriched from blood (not recorded which). The chain joins TRBV5-4 to TRBJ2-1; no firm D call. Written as DNA, the CDR3 is TGTGCCAGCAGCTCGGCTTACACCGCTAGGGAGCAGTTCTTC. Its protein product is CASSSAYTAREQFF.